This T cell receptor beta chain appears in the sequencing data of a study of blood T cell repertoires in COVID-19. Study information: T cells, B-cell-depleted T cells, or PBMCs provided the cDNA or gDNA that served as material.

In the study's own analysis: Counts of nucleated cells, estimated from reference gene primer amplification, were obtained. Sequenced by immunoSEQ multiplex PCR; TCRdb stores in-frame clones only, minus some. D and trimming come from the DNA, and the V and J calls and clone size come from that table. The sample yields 100,000 or so clones, around 93% seen once. The germline V gene encodes CDR1 SGHDN and CDR2 FVKESK. There are 19 residues in the CDR3. Trimming left V 10 bases short and J 0 bases short, with 27 bases between. This sequence originates from a man in his fifties or sixties with acute or convalescent COVID-19. Sequencing input: peripheral blood. This sequence joins TRBV14 and TRBJ1-4; D perhaps matches TRBD1 (5 bases). The CDR3 region is CAIIQDWGSQLTTNEKLFF. CDR3 DNA sequence: TGTGCCATCATCCAAGATTGGGGCAGCCAGCTAACAACTAATGAAAAACTGTTTTTT.